The 7 T cell receptor beta chains below were found in one sample sequenced in a study of shared clonotypes between healthy human individuals. Assay: immunoSEQ multiplex PCR; the TCRdb copy retains only in-frame clones and omits some. Found here are under 1,100,000 clones, around 74% of them singletons; the top ten hold 1.4% to 1.5%. The sample taken for sequencing was memory CD4+ T cells sorted from blood. This sample's subset: CD45RA-negative fraction. The receptors derive from a man aged 18 to 29 in good health.

The chain has TRBV30 and TRBJ1-2; TRBD1 agrees at 12 bases. The CDR3 consists of 15 residues. Germline V gives CDR1 GTSNPN, CDR2 SVGIG (reference sequence). The J segment lost 7 bases and the V segment lost 2 bases, leaving 8 bases of the junction unmatched. The CDR3 here is CAWSLTGTGGGGYTF. CDR3 nucleotides: TGTGCCTGGAGTCTAACCGGGACAGGGGGCGGTGGCTACACCTTC.

This clone was detected once. CDR3 in amino acids: CATGGVTNEKLFF. CDR3 nucleotide sequence: TGTGCCACAGGGGGTGTGACTAATGAAAAACTGTTTTTT. The rearrangement links TRBV19 to TRBJ1-4; 7 bases align to TRBD1. V lost 10 bases, J lost 2 bases, and 4 bases stayed unmatched. Germline CDR1 is LNHDA and CDR2 is SQIVND (reference sequence). The CDR3 has 13 residues.

In the case of this clone: This sample includes further DNA sequences coding for the same CDR3. CDR3: CASSSLYEQYF. DNA of the CDR3: TGTGCCAGCAGTTCCCTATACGAGCAGTACTTC. The V call is TRBV6-5, the J call TRBJ2-7; D is undetermined. The CDR3 has 11 residues. V lost 4 bases and J 4 bases, leaving 5 bases between the germline ends. Germline CDR1 and CDR2: MNHEY and SVGAGI.

The CDR3 is CASRGSGGHSYEQYF. The CDR3, as DNA: TGTGCCAGCAGGGGTAGCGGGGGCCACTCCTACGAGCAGTACTTC. The chain is built from TRBV28 and TRBJ2-7; 9 positions match TRBD2. The V segment lost 6 bases and the J segment 0 bases; nucleotides outside the gene matches: 6. The germline CDR1 and CDR2 sequences are MDHEN and SYDVKM. The CDR3 extends over 15 amino acids. Filled out from reference TRBV28 and TRBJ2-7, the complete variable domain reads DVKVTQSSRYLVKRTGEKVFLECVQDMDHENMFWYRQDPGLGLRLIYFSYDVKMKEKGDIPEGYSVSREKKERFSLILESASTNQTSMYLCASRGSGGHSYEQYFGPGTRLTVT.

The CDR3, as DNA: TGTGCCAGCAGTGACAGGGAAGAGAACACTGAAGCTTTCTTT. Residues: CASSDREENTEAFF. The chain has TRBV6-4 and TRBJ1-1; D remains unclear. V shed 2 bases and J shed 1 base, with 8 bases lying between them. The CDR3 totals 14 residues. Germline V gene sequence: CDR1 MRHNA, CDR2 SNTAGT.

The chain recombines TRBV10-2 with TRBJ1-5, with D possibly matching TRBD1 (5 bases). The CDR3 totals 14 residues. The germline CDR1 and CDR2 sequences are WSHSY and SAAADI. V shed 2 bases and J shed 2 bases, with 7 bases lying between them. The chain's CDR3 is CASSEAGRNQPQHF. The CDR3 DNA reads as TGCGCCAGCAGTGAGGCAGGGCGCAATCAGCCCCAGCATTTT.

The count of this clone is one. The chain recombines TRBV2 with TRBJ1-1, with 7 bases that match TRBD1. CDR1 SNHLY and CDR2 FYNNEI come from the germline V gene. V dropped 6 bases and J dropped 7; count of bases not matched to a gene: 11. The CDR3 has 14 residues. In nucleotides, the CDR3 is TGTGCCAGCAGGAGGGGGCCAGACTCACTTGAAGCTTTCTTT. This encodes CASRRGPDSLEAFF.